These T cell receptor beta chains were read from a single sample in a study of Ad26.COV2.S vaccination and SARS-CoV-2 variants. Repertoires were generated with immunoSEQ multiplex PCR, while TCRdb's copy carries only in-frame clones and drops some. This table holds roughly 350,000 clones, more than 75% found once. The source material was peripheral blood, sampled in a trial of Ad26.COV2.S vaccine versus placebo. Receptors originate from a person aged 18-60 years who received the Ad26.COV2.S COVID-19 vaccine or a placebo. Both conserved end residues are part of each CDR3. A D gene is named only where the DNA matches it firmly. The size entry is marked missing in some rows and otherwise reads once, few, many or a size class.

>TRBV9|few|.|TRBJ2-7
CASSVGGGPGKYEQYF
TGTGCCAGCAGCGTAGGGGGCGGGCCGGGAAAGTACGAGCAGTACTTC
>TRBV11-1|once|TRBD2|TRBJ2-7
CASSSGGGPIEQYF
TGTGCCAGCAGCTCCGGGGGGGGGCCGATCGAGCAGTACTTC
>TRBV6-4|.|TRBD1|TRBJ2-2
CATRQGADTGELFF
TGTGCCACCCGACAGGGGGCGGACACCGGGGAGCTGTTTTTT
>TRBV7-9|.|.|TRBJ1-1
CASSPGTDEAFF
TGTGCCAGCAGCCCAGGGACGGATGAAGCTTTCTTT
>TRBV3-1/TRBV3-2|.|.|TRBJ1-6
CASRLQSSYNSPLHF
TGTGCCAGCCGGCTCCAAAGCTCCTATAATTCACCCCTCCACTTT
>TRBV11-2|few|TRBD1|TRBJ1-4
CASSLRTGHNEKLFF
TGTGCCAGCAGCTTGCGGACAGGTCATAATGAAAAACTGTTTTTT
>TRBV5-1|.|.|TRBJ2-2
CASSPDSNTGELFF
TGCGCCAGCAGCCCCGACTCGAACACCGGGGAGCTGTTTTTT
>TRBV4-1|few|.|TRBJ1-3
CASSHLDGGNTIYF
TGCGCCAGCAGCCACTTGGACGGAGGAAACACCATATATTTT
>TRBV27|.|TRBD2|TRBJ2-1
CASSLAGGHYNEQFF
TGTGCCAGCAGTCTAGCGGGGGGCCACTACAATGAGCAGTTCTTC
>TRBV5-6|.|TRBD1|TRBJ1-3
CASSFGQGAYTIYF
TGTGCCAGCAGCTTTGGACAGGGGGCCTACACCATATATTTT
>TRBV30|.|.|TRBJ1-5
CAWGRSANQPQHF
TGTGCCTGGGGAAGATCGGCCAATCAGCCCCAGCATTTT
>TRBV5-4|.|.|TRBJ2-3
CASSLRGAGDTQYF
TGTGCCAGCAGCTTGCGAGGGGCGGGGGATACGCAGTATTTT
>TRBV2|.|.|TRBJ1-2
CASSGAQGYGYTF
TGTGCCAGCAGTGGGGCTCAGGGCTATGGCTACACCTTC
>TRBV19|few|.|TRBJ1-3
CATTRGPGLGNTIYF
TGTGCCACCACCCGAGGACCGGGGCTGGGAAACACCATATATTTT
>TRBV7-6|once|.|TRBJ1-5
CASSPRSSNQPQHF
TGTGCCAGCAGCCCCCGTAGTAGCAATCAGCCCCAGCATTTT
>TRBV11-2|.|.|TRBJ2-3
CASSFQASGFTDTQYF
TGTGCCAGCAGCTTCCAAGCTTCGGGCTTCACAGATACGCAGTATTTT
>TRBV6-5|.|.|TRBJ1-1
CASSSPGYTEAFF
TGTGCCAGCAGTTCCCCCGGGTACACTGAAGCTTTCTTT
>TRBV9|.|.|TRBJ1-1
CASSVESANTEAFF
TGTGCCAGCAGCGTAGAGTCAGCGAACACTGAAGCTTTCTTT
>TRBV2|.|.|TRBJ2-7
CASSKDRPREQYF
TGTGCCAGCAGTAAAGACAGGCCCCGGGAGCAGTACTTC
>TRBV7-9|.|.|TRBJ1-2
CASSFAAGDGYTF
TGTGCCAGCAGCTTCGCGGCTGGAGATGGCTACACCTTC
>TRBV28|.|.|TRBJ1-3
CASSFTGSSGNTIYF
TGTGCCAGCAGTTTCACGGGGTCCTCTGGAAACACCATATATTTT
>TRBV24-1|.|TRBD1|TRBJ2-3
CATRGQGSTDTQYF
TGTGCCACCAGAGGACAGGGGAGCACAGATACGCAGTATTTT
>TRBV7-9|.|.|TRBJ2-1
CASSWDSLEQFF
TGTGCCAGCAGCTGGGACTCTCTTGAGCAGTTCTTC
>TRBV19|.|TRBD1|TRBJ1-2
CASRTGYAYGYTF
TGTGCCAGTAGGACAGGGTACGCCTATGGCTACACCTTC
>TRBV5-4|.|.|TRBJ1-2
CASSSGVLGVGNYGYTF
TGTGCCAGCAGCTCTGGAGTACTTGGTGTGGGGAACTATGGCTACACCTTC
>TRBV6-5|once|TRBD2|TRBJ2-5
CASRSTSGGGETQYF
TGTGCCAGCAGATCAACTAGCGGGGGAGGGGAGACCCAGTACTTC
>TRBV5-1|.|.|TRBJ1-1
CASSLAIKGDTEAFF
TGCGCCAGCAGCTTGGCCATCAAGGGGGACACTGAAGCTTTCTTT
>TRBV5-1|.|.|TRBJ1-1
CASKGGLEGNTEAFF
TGCGCTTCGAAGGGAGGGCTTGAGGGGAACACTGAAGCTTTCTTT
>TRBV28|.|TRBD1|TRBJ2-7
CASTTGTGGYEQYF
TGTGCCAGCACTACCGGGACAGGGGGCTACGAGCAGTACTTC
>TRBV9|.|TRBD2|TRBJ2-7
CASSPRAGAVYEQYF
TGTGCCAGCAGCCCCCGAGCGGGGGCTGTCTACGAGCAGTACTTC
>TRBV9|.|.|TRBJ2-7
CASSVEGSTYEQYF
TGTGCCAGCAGCGTAGAGGGCAGTACCTACGAGCAGTACTTC
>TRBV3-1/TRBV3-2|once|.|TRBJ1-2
CASSQITRLYGYTF
TGTGCCAGCAGCCAAATTACCAGGCTCTATGGCTACACCTTC
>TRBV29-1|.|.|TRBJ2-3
CSVAGRYSNTQYF
TGCAGCGTTGCTGGCAGGTACTCGAATACGCAGTATTTT
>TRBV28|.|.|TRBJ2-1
CASSRQGGGHNEQFF
TGTGCCAGCAGTCGTCAGGGGGGGGGCCACAATGAGCAGTTCTTC
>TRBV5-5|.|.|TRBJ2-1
CASSLLFGNEQFF
TGTGCCAGCAGCTTGCTCTTTGGGAATGAGCAGTTCTTC
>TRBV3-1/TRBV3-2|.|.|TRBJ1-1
CASSQLRGEAFF
TGTGCCAGCAGTCAGCTTCGAGGTGAAGCTTTCTTT
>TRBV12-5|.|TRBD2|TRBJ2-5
CASGLVVGLAGTQETQYF
TGTGCTAGTGGTTTGGTAGTAGGACTAGCGGGGACCCAAGAGACCCAGTACTTC
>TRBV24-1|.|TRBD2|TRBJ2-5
CATSGASGGLPTQYF
TGTGCCACCAGTGGGGCTAGCGGGGGACTCCCGACCCAGTACTTC
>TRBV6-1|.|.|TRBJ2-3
CASSYQADTQYF
TGTGCCAGCAGTTATCAGGCAGATACGCAGTATTTT
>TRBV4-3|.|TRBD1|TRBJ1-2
CASSPRGQNYGYTF
TGCGCCAGCAGCCCCAGGGGGCAGAACTATGGCTATACCTTC
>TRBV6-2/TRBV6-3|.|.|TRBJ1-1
CASSYRGIMNTEAFF
TGTGCCAGCAGTTACAGGGGGATTATGAACACTGAAGCTTTCTTT
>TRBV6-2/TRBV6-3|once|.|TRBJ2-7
CASSYSGSYEQYF
TGTGCCAGCAGTTACTCGGGCTCCTACGAGCAGTACTTC
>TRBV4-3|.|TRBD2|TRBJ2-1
CASSQDLVVGLRFF
TGCGCCAGCAGCCAAGATCTTGTCGTGGGACTAAGGTTCTTC
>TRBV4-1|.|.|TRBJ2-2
CASSSRLSKGGELFF
TGCGCCAGCAGCAGCAGACTCTCGAAGGGCGGGGAGCTGTTTTTT
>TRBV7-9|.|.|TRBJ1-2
CASSIISGYDGYTF
TGTGCCAGCAGCATAATTTCAGGGTACGATGGCTACACCTTC
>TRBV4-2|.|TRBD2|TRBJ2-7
CASSRGASGGPYEQYF
TGTGCCAGCAGCCGGGGCGCCAGCGGGGGCCCCTACGAGCAGTACTTC
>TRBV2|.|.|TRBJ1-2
CASSPRPNRGRAINYGYTF
TGTGCCAGCAGCCCTCGACCTAACCGGGGCAGGGCGATCAACTATGGCTACACCTTC
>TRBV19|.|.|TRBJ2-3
CASSTRTGLGTDTQYF
TGTGCCAGTAGTACCCGCACAGGTCTCGGCACAGATACGCAGTATTTT
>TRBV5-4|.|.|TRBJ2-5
CASSLAPGLHETQYF
TGTGCCAGCAGCTTGGCCCCTGGACTCCACGAGACCCAGTACTTC
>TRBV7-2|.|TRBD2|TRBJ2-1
CASSLLAGGLDEQFF
TGTGCCAGCAGCTTACTAGCGGGGGGGCTGGATGAGCAGTTCTTC
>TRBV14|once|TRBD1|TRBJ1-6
CASSQETGGSPLHF
TGTGCCAGCAGCCAAGAAACAGGGGGGTCACCCCTCCACTTT
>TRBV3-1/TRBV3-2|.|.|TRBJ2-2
CASSFKPQGGELFF
TGTGCCAGCAGCTTTAAACCTCAGGGCGGGGAGCTGTTTTTT
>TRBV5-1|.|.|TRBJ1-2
CASSFHSGANYGYTF
TGCGCCAGCAGCTTCCACAGTGGGGCTAACTATGGCTACACCTTC
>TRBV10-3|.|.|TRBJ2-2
CAISGRGDVTGELFF
TGTGCCATCAGTGGCAGGGGGGATGTCACCGGGGAGCTGTTTTTT
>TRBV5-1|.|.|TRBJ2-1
CASSYRGTYNEQFF
TGCGCCAGCAGCTATAGGGGGACCTACAATGAGCAGTTCTTC
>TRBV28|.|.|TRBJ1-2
CASSGTGYGYTF
TGTGCCAGCAGTGGCACAGGCTATGGCTACACCTTC
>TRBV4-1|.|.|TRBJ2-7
CASSPIGQGREQYF
TGCGCCAGCAGCCCCATTGGGCAGGGGCGAGAGCAGTACTTC
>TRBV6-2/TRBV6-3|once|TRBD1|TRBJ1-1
CASSFFGQGARTEAFF
TGTGCCAGCAGTTTTTTTGGACAGGGGGCGAGAACTGAAGCTTTCTTT
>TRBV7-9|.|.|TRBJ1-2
CASRPDSSYGYTF
TGTGCCAGCAGGCCTGACAGTAGTTATGGCTACACCTTC
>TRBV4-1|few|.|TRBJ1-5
CASSQDRGQPQHF
TGCGCCAGCAGCCAAGATCGGGGGCAGCCCCAGCATTTT